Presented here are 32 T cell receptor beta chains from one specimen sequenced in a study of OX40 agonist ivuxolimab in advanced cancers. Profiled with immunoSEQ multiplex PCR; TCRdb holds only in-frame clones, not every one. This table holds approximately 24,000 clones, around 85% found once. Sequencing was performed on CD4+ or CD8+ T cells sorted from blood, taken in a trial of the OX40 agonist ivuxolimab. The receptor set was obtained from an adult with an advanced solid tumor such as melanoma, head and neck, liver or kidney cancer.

Written as DNA, the CDR3 is TGCGCCAGCAGCCAAGATCGACGGTCCGGCTCCTACAATGAGCAGTTCTTC. Its translation: CASSQDRRSGSYNEQFF. This chain links TRBV4-3 with TRBJ2-1; D is unresolved. Germline V gene data show CDR1 as LGHNA and CDR2 as YSLEER. Trimming took off 0 bases at V and 0 bases at J, with 12 bases between the two ends. The CDR3 runs to 17 residues.

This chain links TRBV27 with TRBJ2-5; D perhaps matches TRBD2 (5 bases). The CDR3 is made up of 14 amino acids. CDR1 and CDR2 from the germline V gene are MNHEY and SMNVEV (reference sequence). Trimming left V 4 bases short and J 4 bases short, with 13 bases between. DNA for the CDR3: TGTGCCAGCAGTTCCACCGGGATACGAGAGACCCAGTACTTC. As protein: CASSSTGIRETQYF.

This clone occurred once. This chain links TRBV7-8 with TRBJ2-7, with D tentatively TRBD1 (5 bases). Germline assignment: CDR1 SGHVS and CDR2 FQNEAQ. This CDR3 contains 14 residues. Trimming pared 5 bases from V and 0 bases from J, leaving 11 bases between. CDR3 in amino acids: CASSLDITSYEQYF. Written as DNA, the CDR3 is TGTGCCAGCAGCCTGGACATCACCTCCTACGAGCAGTACTTC.

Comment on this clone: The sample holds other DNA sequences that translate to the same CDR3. The CDR3 bases are TGTGCCAGCAGCTCGGGACTAGCGGGCTACGAGCAGTACTTC. It is translated as CASSSGLAGYEQYF. The V call is TRBV7-9, the J call TRBJ2-7, with 12 bases identical to TRBD2. The CDR3 is made up of 14 amino acids. J was trimmed by 3 bases and V by 4 bases; bases with no gene match: 1. The V gene's germline CDR1 is SEHNR and CDR2 FQNEAQ (reference sequence). Together with reference TRBV7-9 and TRBJ2-7, the CDR3 gives the full variable domain: DTGVSQNPRHKITKRGQNVTFRCDPISEHNRLYWYRQTLGQGPEFLTYFQNEAQLEKSRLLSDRFSAERPKGSFSTLEIQRTEQGDSAMYLCASSSGLAGYEQYFGPGTRLTVT.

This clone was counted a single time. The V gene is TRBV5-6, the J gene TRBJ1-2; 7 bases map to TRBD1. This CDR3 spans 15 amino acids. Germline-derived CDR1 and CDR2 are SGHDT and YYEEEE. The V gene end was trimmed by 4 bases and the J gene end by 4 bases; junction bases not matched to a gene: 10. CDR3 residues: CASSLSTGTAYGYTF. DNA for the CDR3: TGTGCCAGCAGCCTAAGCACAGGGACAGCCTATGGCTACACCTTC.

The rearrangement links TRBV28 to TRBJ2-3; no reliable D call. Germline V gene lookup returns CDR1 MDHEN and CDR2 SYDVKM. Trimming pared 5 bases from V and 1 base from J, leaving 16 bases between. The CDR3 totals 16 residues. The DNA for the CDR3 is TGTGCCAGCAGTCTTTCGACTCCCCGGGGCACAGATACGCAGTATTTT. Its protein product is CASSLSTPRGTDTQYF.

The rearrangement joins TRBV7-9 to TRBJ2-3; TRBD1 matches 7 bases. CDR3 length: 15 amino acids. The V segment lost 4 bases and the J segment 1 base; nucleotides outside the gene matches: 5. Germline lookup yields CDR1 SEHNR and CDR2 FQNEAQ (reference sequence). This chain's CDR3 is CASSSTGTGTDTQYF. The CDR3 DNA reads TGTGCCAGCAGCTCGACCGGGACAGGCACAGATACGCAGTATTTT.

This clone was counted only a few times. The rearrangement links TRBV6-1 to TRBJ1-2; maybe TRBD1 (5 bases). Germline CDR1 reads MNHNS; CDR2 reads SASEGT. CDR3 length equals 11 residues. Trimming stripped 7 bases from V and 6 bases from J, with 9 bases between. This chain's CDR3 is CASTLGDGYTF. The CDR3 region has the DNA TGTGCCAGCACCTTAGGGGATGGCTACACCTTC.

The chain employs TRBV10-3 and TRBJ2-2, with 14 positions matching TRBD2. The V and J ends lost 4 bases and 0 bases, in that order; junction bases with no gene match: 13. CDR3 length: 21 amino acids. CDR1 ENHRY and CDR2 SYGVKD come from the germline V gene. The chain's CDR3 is CAISGPGLAGVSAANTGELFF. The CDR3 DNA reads TGTGCCATCAGTGGGCCGGGACTAGCGGGAGTCAGTGCCGCGAACACCGGGGAGCTGTTTTTT.

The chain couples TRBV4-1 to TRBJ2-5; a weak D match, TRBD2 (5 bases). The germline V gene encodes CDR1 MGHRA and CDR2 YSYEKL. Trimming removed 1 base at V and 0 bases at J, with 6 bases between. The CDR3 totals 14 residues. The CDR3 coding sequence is TGCGCCAGCAGCCAAGGAGGGTACCAAGAGACCCAGTACTTC. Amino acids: CASSQGGYQETQYF.

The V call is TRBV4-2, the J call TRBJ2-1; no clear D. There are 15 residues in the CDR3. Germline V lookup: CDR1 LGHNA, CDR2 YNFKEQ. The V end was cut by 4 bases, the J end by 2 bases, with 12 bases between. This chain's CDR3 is CASSPKVLTYNEQFF. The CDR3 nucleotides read TGTGCCAGCAGCCCCAAAGTCCTCACCTACAATGAGCAGTTCTTC.

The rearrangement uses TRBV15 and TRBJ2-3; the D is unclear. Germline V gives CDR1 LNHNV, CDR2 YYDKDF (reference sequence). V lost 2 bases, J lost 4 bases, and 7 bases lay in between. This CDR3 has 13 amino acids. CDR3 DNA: TGTGCCACCAGCAGACATTGGCCAGATACGCAGTATTTT. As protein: CATSRHWPDTQYF.

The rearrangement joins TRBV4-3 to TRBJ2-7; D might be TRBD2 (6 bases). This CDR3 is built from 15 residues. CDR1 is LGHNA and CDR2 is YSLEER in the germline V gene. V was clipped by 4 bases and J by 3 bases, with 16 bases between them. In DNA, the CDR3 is TGCGCCAGCAGCCCCCATCGGGGGACCCGCTACGAGCAGTACTTC. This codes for CASSPHRGTRYEQYF.

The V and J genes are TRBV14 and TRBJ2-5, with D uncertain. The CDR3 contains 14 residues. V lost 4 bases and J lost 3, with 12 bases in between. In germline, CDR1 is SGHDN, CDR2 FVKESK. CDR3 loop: CASSPRGWEETQYF. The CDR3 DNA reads TGTGCCAGCAGCCCCCGAGGTTGGGAAGAGACCCAGTACTTC.

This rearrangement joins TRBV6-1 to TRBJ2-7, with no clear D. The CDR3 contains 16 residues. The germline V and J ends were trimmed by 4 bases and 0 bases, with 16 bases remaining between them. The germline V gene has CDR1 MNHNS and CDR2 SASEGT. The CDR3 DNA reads TGTGCCAGCAGTGTCGCACGAGGAGCCGGCTCCTACGAGCAGTACTTC. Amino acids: CASSVARGAGSYEQYF.

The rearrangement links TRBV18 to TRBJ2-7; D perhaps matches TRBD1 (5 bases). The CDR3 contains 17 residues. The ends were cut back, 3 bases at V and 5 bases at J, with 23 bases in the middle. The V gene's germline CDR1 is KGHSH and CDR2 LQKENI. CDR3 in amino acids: CASSPTPAQGSTHEQYF. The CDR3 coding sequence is TGTGCCAGCTCACCCACACCTGCCCAGGGAAGCACCCACGAGCAGTACTTC.

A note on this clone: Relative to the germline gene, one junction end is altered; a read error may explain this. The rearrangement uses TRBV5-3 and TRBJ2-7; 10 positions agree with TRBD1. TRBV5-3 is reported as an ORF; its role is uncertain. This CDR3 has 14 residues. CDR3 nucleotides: TGTGCCAGCAGCTCTGGACAGGGGGTTAGTAAGCAGTACTTC. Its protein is CASSSGQGVSKQYF.

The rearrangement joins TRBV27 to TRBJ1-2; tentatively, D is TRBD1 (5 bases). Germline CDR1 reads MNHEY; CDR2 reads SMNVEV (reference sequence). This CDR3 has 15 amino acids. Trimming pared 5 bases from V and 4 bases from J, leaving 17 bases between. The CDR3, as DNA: TGTGCCAGCAGTATACGATCGGGGCACCTCTATGGCTACACCTTC. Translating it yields CASSIRSGHLYGYTF.

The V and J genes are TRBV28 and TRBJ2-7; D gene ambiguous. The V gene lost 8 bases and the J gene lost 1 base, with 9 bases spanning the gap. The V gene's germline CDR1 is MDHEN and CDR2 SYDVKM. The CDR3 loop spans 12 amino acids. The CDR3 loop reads CASLDGSYEQYF. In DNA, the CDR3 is TGTGCCAGCCTTGACGGATCCTACGAGCAGTACTTC. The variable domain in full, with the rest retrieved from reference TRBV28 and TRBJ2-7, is DVKVTQSSRYLVKRTGEKVFLECVQDMDHENMFWYRQDPGLGLRLIYFSYDVKMKEKGDIPEGYSVSREKKERFSLILESASTNQTSMYLCASLDGSYEQYFGPGTRLTVT.

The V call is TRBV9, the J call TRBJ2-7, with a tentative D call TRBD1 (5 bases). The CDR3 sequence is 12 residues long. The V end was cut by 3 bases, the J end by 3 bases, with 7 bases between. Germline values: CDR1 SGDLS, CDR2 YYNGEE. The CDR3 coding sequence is TGTGCCAGCAGCGCAAGGGGCTACGAGCAGTACTTC. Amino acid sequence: CASSARGYEQYF.

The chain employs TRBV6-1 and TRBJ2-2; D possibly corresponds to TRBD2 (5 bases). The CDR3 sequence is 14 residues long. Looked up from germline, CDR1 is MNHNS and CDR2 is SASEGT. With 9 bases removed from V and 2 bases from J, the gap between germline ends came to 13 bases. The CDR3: CASHRLSNTGELFF. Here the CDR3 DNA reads TGTGCCAGTCATCGACTATCCAACACCGGGGAGCTGTTTTTT.

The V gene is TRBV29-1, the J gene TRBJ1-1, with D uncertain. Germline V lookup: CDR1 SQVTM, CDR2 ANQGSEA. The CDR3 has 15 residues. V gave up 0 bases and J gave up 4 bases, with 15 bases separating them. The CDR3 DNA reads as TGCAGCGTTGAAGAAATGGAAGCTAGGGTCACTGAAGCTTTCTTT. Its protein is CSVEEMEARVTEAFF.

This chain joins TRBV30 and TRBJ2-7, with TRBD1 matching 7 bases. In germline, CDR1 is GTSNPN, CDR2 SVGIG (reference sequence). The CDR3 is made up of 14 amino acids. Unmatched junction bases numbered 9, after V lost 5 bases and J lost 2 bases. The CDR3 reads CAWSNRGSTYEQYF. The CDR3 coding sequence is TGTGCCTGGTCGAACAGGGGAAGCACCTACGAGCAGTACTTC. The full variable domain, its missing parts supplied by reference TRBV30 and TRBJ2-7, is SQTIHQWPATLVQPVGSPLSLECTVEGTSNPNLYWYRQAAGRGLQLLFYSVGIGQISSEVPQNLSASRPQDRQFILSSKKLLLSDSGFYLCAWSNRGSTYEQYFGPGTRLTVT.

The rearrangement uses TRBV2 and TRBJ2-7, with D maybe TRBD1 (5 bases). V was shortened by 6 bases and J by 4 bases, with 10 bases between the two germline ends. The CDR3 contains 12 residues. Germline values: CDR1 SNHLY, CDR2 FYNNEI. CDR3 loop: CASSLRVYEQYF. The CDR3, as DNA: TGTGCCAGCAGCCTCAGGGTGTACGAGCAGTACTTC.

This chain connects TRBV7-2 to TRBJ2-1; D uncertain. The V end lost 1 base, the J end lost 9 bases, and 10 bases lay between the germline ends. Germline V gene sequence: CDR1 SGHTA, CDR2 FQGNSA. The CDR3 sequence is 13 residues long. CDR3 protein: CASSLGSRVEQFF. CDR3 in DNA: TGTGCCAGCAGCTTAGGGTCTAGAGTTGAGCAGTTCTTC. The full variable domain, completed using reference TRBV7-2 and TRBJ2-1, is GAGVSQSPSNKVTEKGKDVELRCDPISGHTALYWYRQSLGQGLEFLIYFQGNSAPDKSGLPSDRFSAERTGGSVSTLTIQRTQQEDSAVYLCASSLGSRVEQFFGPGTRLTVL.

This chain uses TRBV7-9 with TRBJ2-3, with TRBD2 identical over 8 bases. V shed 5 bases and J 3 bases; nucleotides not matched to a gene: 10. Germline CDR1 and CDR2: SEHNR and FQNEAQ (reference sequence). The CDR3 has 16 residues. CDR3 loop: CASSPQGAGATDTQYF. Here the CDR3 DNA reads TGTGCCAGCAGCCCCCAGGGAGCGGGAGCAACAGATACGCAGTATTTT.

This CDR3 is CASSTGVGFYEQYF. The DNA for the CDR3 is TGTGCCAGCAGTACAGGGGTTGGATTCTACGAGCAGTACTTC. The rearrangement links TRBV6-5 to TRBJ2-7; 7 bases fit TRBD1. From germline, CDR1 is MNHEY and CDR2 SVGAGI. Trimming at V came to 5 bases and at J to 3 bases, leaving 7 bases not matched to a gene. The CDR3 is 14 residues long.

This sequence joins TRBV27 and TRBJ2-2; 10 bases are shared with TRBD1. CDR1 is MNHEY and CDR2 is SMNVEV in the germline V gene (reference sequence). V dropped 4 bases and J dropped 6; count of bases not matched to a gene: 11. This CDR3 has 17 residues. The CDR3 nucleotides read TGTGCCAGCAGTTCGTTCCGGGACAGGGGTTTAGCCGGGGAGCTGTTTTTT. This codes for CASSSFRDRGLAGELFF.

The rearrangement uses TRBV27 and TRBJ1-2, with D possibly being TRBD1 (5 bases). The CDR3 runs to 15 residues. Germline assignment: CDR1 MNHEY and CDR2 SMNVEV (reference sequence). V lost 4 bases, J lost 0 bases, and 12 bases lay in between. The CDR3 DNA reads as TGTGCCAGCAGTTCCCGGACAACGTCTAACTATGGCTACACCTTC. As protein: CASSSRTTSNYGYTF.

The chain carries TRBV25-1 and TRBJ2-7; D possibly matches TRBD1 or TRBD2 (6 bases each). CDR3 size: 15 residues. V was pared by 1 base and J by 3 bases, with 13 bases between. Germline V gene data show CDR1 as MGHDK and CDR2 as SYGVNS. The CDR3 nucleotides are TGTGCCAGCAGTGAATTTAGCGGCAGGGGCTACGAGCAGTACTTC. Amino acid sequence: CASSEFSGRGYEQYF.

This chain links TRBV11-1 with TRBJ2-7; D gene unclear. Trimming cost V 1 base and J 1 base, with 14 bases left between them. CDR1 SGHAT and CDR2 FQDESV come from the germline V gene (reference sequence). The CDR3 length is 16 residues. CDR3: CASSLVLGRLSYEQYF. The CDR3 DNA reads TGTGCCAGCAGCTTAGTATTGGGTCGGCTTTCCTACGAGCAGTACTTC.

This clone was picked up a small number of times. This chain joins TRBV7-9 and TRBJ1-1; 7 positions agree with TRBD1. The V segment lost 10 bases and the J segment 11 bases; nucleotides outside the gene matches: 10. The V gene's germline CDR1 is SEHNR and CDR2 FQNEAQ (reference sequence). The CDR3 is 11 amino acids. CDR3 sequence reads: CATNRGREAFF. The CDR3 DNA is TGTGCCACCAACAGGGGAAGAGAGGCTTTCTTT.